The clone carrying this TCR beta chain appeared many times. The sample comes from a study of identical twins. The V gene's germline CDR1 is MGHRA and CDR2 YSYEKL. V dropped 4 bases and J dropped 5 bases, with 26 bases sitting between them. This CDR3 spans 18 amino acids. One entry per CDR3 protein results from TCRdb running MiXCR on the 5' RACE reads. The repertoire holds about 570,000 distinct CDR3 sequences, with over 8.5% as singletons. This sample was shared with a second study, whose subject was yellow fever vaccine responses in identical twins.

The source of this sequence is a young woman in good health. Specimen: PBMCs. The V call is TRBV4-1, the J call TRBJ2-5; weak D call: TRBD2 (5 bases). CDR3 residues: CASSLPSDAAEGWETQYF. CDR3 nucleotides: TGCGCCAGCAGCCTCCCTTCGGACGCAGCAGAGGGATGGGAGACCCAGTACTTC.